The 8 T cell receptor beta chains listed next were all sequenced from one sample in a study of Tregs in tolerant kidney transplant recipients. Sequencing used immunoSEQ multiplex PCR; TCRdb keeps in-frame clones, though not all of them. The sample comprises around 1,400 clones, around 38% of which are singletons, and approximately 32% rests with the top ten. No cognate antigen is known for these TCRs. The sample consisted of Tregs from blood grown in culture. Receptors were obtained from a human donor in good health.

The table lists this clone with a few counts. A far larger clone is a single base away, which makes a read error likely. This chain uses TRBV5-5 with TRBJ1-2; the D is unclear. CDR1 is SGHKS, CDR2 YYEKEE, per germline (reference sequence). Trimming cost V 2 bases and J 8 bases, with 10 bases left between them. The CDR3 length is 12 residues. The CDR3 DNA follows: TGTGCCAGCAGCTTCCCCCCGAGGGGCTACACCTTC. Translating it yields CASSFPPRGYTF.

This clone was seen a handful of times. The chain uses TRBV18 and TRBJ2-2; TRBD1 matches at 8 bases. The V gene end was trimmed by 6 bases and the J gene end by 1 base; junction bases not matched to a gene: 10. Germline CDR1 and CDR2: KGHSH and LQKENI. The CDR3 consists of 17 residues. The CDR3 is CASSMAAGGWNTGELFF. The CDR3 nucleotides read TGTGCCAGCTCTATGGCCGCAGGGGGCTGGAACACCGGGGAGCTGTTTTTT.

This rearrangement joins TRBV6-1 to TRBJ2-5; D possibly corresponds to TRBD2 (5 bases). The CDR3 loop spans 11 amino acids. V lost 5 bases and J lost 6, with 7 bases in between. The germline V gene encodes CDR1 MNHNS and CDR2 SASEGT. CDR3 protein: CASSYGKTQYF. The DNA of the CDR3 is TGTGCCAGCAGTTACGGGAAGACCCAGTACTTC.

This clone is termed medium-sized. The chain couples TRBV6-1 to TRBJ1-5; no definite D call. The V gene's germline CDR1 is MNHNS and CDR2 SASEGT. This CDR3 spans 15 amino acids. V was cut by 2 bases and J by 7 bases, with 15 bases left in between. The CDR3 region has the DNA TGTGCCAGCAGTGAAAGTCGCCCCCTAAGGCAGCCCCAGCATTTT. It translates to CASSESRPLRQPQHF.

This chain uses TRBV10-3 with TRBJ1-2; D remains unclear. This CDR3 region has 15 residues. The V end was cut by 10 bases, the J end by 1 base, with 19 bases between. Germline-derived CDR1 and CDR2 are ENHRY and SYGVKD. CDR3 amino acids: CASKEQPAFNYGYTF. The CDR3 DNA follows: TGTGCCAGCAAGGAGCAGCCAGCTTTTAACTATGGCTACACCTTC.

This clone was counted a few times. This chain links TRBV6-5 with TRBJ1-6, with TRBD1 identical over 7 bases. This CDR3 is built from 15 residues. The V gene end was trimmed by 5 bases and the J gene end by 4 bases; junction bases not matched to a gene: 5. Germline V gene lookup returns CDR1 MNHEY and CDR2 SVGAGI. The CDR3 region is CASSVRQGYNSPLHF. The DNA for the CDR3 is TGTGCCAGCAGTGTTCGACAGGGTTATAATTCACCCCTCCACTTT.

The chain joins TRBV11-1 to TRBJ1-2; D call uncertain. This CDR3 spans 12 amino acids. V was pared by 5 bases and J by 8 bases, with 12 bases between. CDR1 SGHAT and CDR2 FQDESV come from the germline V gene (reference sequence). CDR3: CASSPLRFGYTF. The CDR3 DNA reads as TGTGCCAGCAGCCCTCTTCGATTCGGCTACACCTTC.

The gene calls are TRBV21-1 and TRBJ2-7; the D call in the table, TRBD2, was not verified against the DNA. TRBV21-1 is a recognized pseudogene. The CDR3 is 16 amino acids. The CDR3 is CASSQGGGTRTYEQYF. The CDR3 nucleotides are TGTGCCAGCAGCCAAGGGGGAGGGACCCGGACCTACGAGCAGTACTTC.